The TCR beta chain under discussion was sequenced for a study of blood T cell repertoires in COVID-19. Study-level background: COVID-19 samples collected from the United States, Italy and Spain covered acute and convalescent phases. The analysed material was cDNA or gDNA that came from T cells, B-cell-depleted T cells, or PBMCs.

Per the original data handling: Cell counts per sample came from amplifying reference gene primers. TCRdb's table, derived via immunoSEQ multiplex PCR, lists solely in-frame clones and lacks some. The V and J calls and the clone size are those of that table, but D and trimming were determined from the DNA. Of some 120,000 clones listed, roughly 76% were seen once; the top ten hold more than 9%. J was trimmed by 8 bases and V by 5 bases; bases with no gene match: 6. The germline V gene encodes CDR1 LNHDA and CDR2 SQIVND (reference sequence). The CDR3 runs to 13 residues. This clonotype was obtained from a human donor in a cohort sampled during active COVID-19. The chain is built from TRBV19 and TRBJ1-5; 7 bases agree with TRBD1. The sample was peripheral blood. The CDR3 here is CASSPDRAKPQHF. For the CDR3, the DNA is TGTGCCAGTAGTCCTGACAGGGCAAAGCCCCAGCATTTT.